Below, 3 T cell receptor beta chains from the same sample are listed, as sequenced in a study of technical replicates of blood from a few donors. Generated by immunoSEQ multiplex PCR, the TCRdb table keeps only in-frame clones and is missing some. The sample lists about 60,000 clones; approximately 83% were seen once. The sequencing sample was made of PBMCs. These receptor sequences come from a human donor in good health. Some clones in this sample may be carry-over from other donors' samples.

DNA for the CDR3: TGTGCCAGCAGCTCCATAGGGGTAGATCAAGGCTACACCTTC. The encoded protein is CASSSIGVDQGYTF. The chain uses TRBV5-6 and TRBJ1-2, with a possible D match to TRBD1 (5 bases). The CDR3 spans 14 residues. Trimming shortened V by 3 bases and J by 8 bases, and 17 bases separated the two germline ends. Germline assignment: CDR1 SGHDT and CDR2 YYEEEE. The full variable domain, completed using reference TRBV5-6 and TRBJ1-2, is DAGVTQSPTHLIKTRGQQVTLRCSPKSGHDTVSWYQQALGQGPQFIFQYYEEEERQRGNFPDRFSGHQFPNYSSELNVNALLLGDSALYLCASSSIGVDQGYTFGSGTRLTVV.

The CDR3 spells CASSYGTTPDDEQFF. The CDR3 bases are TGTGCCAGCAGCTACGGGACTACCCCCGATGATGAGCAGTTCTTC. The chain employs TRBV7-7 and TRBJ2-1; 7 positions agree with TRBD2. V dropped 4 bases and J dropped 8; count of bases not matched to a gene: 11. Germline V lookup: CDR1 SSHAT, CDR2 FNYEAQ (reference sequence). This CDR3 has 15 residues.

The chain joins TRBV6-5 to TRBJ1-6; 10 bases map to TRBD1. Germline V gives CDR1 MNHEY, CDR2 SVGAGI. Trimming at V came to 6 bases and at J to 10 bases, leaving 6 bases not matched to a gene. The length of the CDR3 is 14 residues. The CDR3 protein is CASSAWTGGSPLHF. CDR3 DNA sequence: TGTGCCAGCAGCGCCTGGACAGGGGGATCACCCCTCCACTTT.